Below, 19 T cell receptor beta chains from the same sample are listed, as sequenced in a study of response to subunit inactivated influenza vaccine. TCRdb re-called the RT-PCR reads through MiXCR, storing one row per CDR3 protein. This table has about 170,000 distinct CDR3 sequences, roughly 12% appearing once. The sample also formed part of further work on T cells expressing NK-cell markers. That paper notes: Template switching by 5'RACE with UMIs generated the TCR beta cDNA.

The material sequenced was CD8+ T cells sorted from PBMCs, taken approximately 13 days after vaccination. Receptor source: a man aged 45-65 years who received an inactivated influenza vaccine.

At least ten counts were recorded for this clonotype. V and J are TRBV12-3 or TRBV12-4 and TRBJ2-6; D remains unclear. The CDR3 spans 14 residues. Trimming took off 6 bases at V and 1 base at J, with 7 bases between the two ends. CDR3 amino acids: CASRKSSGANVLTF. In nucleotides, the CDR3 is TGTGCCAGCAGGAAGAGTTCTGGGGCCAACGTCCTGACTTTC.

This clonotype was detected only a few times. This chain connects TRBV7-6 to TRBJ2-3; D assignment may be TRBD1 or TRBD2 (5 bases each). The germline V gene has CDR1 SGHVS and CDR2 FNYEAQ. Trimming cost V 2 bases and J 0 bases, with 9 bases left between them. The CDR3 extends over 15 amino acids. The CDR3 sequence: CASSLRGGSTDTQYF. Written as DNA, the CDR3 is TGTGCCAGCAGCTTAAGGGGCGGGAGCACAGATACGCAGTATTTT.

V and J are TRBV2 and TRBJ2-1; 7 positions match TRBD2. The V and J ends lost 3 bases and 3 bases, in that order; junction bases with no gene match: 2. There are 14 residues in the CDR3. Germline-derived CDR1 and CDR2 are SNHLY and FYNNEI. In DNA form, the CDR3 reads TGTGCCAGCAGTGACAGGACTAGCTACAATGAGCAGTTCTTC. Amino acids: CASSDRTSYNEQFF. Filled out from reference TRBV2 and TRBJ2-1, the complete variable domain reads EPEVTQTPSHQVTQMGQEVILRCVPISNHLYFYWYRQILGQKVEFLVSFYNNEISEKSEIFDDQFSVERPDGSNFTLKIRSTKLEDSAMYFCASSDRTSYNEQFFGPGTRLTVL.

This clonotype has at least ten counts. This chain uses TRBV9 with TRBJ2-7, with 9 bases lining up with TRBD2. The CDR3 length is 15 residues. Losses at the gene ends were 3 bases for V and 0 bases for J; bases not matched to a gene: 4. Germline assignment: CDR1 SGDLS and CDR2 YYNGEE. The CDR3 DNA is TGTGCCAGCAGCGCGACTAGCGGAAGCTCCTACGAGCAGTACTTC. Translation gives CASSATSGSSYEQYF.

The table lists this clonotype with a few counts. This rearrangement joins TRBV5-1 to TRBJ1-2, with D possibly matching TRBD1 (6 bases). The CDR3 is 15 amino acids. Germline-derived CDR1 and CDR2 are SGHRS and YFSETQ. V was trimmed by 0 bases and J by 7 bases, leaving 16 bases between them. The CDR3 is CASSLAWGGPAGYTF. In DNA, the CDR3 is TGCGCCAGCAGCTTGGCCTGGGGGGGGCCGGCTGGCTACACCTTC.

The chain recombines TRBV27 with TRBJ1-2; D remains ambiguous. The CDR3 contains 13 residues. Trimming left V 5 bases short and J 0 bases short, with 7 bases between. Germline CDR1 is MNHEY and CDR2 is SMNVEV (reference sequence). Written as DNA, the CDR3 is TGTGCCAGCAGTCCGATCTCTAACTATGGCTACACCTTC. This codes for CASSPISNYGYTF.

CDR3 nucleotides: TGTGCCAGCAGCGCCGGGACTAGCGGGAGTTTAATTTACGAGCAGTACTTC. Its translation is CASSAGTSGSLIYEQYF. The chain is built from TRBV13 and TRBJ2-7; 14 nucleotides align to TRBD2. CDR1 is PRHDT, CDR2 FYEKMQ, per germline (reference sequence). V was clipped by 5 bases and J by 4 bases; unmatched bases: 10. This CDR3 spans 17 amino acids. Full variable domain (outside the CDR3, taken from reference TRBV13 and TRBJ2-7): AAGVIQSPRHLIKEKRETATLKCYPIPRHDTVYWYQQGPGQDPQFLISFYEKMQSDKGSIPDRFSAQQFSDYHSELNMSSLELGDSALYFCASSAGTSGSLIYEQYFGPGTRLTVT.

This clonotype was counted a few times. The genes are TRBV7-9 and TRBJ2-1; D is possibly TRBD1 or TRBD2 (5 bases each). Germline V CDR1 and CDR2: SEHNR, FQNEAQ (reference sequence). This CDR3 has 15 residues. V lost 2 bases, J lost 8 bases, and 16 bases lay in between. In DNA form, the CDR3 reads TGTGCCAGCAGCTTAACCGGGACGACGGGCCATGAGCAGTTCTTC. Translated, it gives CASSLTGTTGHEQFF.

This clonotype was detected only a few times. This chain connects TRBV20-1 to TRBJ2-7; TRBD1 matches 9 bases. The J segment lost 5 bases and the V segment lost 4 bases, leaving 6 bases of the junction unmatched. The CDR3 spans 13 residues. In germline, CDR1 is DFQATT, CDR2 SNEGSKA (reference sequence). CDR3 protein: CSATVGQGDEQYF. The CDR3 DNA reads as TGCAGTGCTACAGTGGGACAGGGCGACGAGCAGTACTTC.

The CDR3 sequence is CASSSTSGPNEQFF. Written as DNA, the CDR3 is TGTGCCAGCAGTTCGACTAGCGGCCCCAATGAGCAGTTCTTC. This chain connects TRBV12-3 or TRBV12-4 to TRBJ2-1; 9 nucleotides match TRBD2. V lost 4 bases and J lost 6; bases outside the gene matches: 4. CDR3 length: 14 residues.

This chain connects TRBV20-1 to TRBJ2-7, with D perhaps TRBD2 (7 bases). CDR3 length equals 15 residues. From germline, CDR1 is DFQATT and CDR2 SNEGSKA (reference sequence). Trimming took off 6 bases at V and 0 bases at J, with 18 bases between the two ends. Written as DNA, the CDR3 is TGCAGTGCCCGGTGGGGGGGCGAGAGCTCCTACGAGCAGTACTTC. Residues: CSARWGGESSYEQYF.

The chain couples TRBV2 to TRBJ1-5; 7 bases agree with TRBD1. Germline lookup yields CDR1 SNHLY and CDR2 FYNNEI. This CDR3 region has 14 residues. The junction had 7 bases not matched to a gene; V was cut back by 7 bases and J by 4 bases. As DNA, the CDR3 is TGTGCCAGCACCGGACAGGCGGGTAATCAGCCCCAGCATTTT. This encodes CASTGQAGNQPQHF.

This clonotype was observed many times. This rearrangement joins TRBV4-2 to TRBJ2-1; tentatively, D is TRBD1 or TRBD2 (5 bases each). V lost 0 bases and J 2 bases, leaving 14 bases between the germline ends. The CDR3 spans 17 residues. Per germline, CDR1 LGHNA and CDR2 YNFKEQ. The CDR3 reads CASSQDLGLGAYNEQFF. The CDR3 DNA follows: TGTGCCAGCAGCCAAGATTTGGGCTTGGGGGCCTACAATGAGCAGTTCTTC.

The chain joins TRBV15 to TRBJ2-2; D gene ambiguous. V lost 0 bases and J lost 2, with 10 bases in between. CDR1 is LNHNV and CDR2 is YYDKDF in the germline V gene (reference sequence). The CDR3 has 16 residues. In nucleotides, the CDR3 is TGTGCCACCAGCAGAGATCAGACGGATAACACCGGGGAGCTGTTTTTT. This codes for CATSRDQTDNTGELFF.

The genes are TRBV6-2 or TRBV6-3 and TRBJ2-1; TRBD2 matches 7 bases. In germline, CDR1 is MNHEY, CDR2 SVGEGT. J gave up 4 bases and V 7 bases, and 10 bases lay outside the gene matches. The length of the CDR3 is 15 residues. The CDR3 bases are TGTGCCAGCACCGACTTCGCGGGGGTTTACAATGAGCAGTTCTTC. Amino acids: CASTDFAGVYNEQFF.

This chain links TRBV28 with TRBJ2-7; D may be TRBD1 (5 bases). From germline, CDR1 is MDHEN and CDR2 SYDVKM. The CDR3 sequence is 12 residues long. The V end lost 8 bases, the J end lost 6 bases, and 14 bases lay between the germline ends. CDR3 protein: CASGALTGEQYF. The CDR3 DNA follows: TGTGCCAGCGGGGCCTTAACGGGCGAGCAGTACTTC.

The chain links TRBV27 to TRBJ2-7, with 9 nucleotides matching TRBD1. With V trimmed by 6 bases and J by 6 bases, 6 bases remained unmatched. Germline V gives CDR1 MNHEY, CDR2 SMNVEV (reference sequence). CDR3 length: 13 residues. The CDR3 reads CASSLLTGGEQYF. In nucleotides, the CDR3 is TGTGCCAGCAGCCTGCTGACAGGGGGCGAGCAGTACTTC.

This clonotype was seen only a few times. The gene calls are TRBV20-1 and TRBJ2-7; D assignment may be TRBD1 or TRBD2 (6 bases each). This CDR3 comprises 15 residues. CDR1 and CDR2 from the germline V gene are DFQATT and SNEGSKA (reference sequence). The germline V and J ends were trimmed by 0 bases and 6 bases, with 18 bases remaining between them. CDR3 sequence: CSARDPWGAGGEQYF. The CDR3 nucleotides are TGCAGTGCTAGAGACCCTTGGGGGGCGGGTGGCGAGCAGTACTTC.

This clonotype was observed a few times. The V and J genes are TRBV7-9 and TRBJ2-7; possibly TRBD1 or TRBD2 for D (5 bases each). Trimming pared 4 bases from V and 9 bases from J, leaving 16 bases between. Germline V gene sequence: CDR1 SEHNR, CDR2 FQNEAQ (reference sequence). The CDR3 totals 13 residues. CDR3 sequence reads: CASSSLGGTGQYF. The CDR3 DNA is TGTGCCAGCAGCTCCCTTGGGGGAACTGGGCAGTACTTC.